Each of the 17 T cell receptor beta chains below was sequenced from the same sample in a study of blood T cell repertoires in COVID-19. The table came from immunoSEQ multiplex PCR; TCRdb's copy has only in-frame clones and leaves some out. The sample contains just over 650,000 clones, 85% to 90% of which appear only once. The sample consisted of peripheral blood. The receptors were sampled from a woman aged 18-35 years with acute or convalescent COVID-19.

V usage is TRBV6-2 or TRBV6-3 and J usage is TRBJ1-5, with a weak D call TRBD1 (6 bases). This CDR3 region has 16 residues. Germline CDR1 MNHEY, CDR2 SVGEGT. Trimming took off 4 bases at V and 4 bases at J, with 17 bases between the two ends. DNA of the CDR3: TGTGCCAGCAGTTGGAACGACCTTCAGGGGAATCAGCCCCAGCATTTT. Translating it yields CASSWNDLQGNQPQHF.

The V call is TRBV13, the J call TRBJ2-7; D is unresolved. The CDR3 totals 16 residues. V lost 2 bases, J lost 1 base, and 15 bases lay in between. Germline V gene data show CDR1 as PRHDT and CDR2 as FYEKMQ (reference sequence). CDR3 DNA sequence: TGTGCCAGCAGCTTAAAGCCTGCTCCCGATTCCTACGAGCAGTACTTC. Its translation: CASSLKPAPDSYEQYF. Drawing the rest from reference TRBV13 and TRBJ2-7, the complete variable domain is AAGVIQSPRHLIKEKRETATLKCYPIPRHDTVYWYQQGPGQDPQFLISFYEKMQSDKGSIPDRFSAQQFSDYHSELNMSSLELGDSALYFCASSLKPAPDSYEQYFGPGTRLTVT.

This rearrangement joins TRBV7-8 to TRBJ1-2; TRBD1 matches at 12 bases. V lost 5 bases and J lost 1; bases outside the gene matches: 8. The germline V gene has CDR1 SGHVS and CDR2 FQNEAQ. The CDR3 is made up of 17 amino acids. CDR3: CASSRDRGRRGNYGYTF. For the CDR3, the DNA is TGTGCCAGCAGCCGGGACAGGGGGCGGAGGGGTAACTATGGCTACACCTTC.

This clone was seen just once. This sequence joins TRBV4-1 and TRBJ1-2; D gene ambiguous. The CDR3 loop spans 14 amino acids. V lost 2 bases, J lost 6 bases, and 13 bases lay in between. Germline V lookup: CDR1 MGHRA, CDR2 YSYEKL. The CDR3: CASSQPIGVNGYTF. The CDR3 DNA sequence: TGCGCCAGCAGCCAACCGATCGGGGTAAATGGCTACACCTTC.

The rearrangement uses TRBV19 and TRBJ1-1; TRBD1 is a possible D gene (5 bases). The CDR3 totals 13 residues. CDR1 is LNHDA, CDR2 SQIVND, per germline (reference sequence). Trimming stripped 8 bases from V and 6 bases from J, with 16 bases between. CDR3 DNA sequence: TGTGCCAGTGACCGGGGACTCGGTTCTGAAGCTTTCTTT. It translates to CASDRGLGSEAFF.

The gene calls are TRBV3-1 (or the pseudogene TRBV3-2) and TRBJ2-1, with 11 bases matching TRBD2. The germline V gene encodes CDR1 LGHDT and CDR2 YNNKEL (reference sequence). This CDR3 has 15 residues. V was clipped by 0 bases and J by 8 bases; unmatched bases: 3. CDR3 in amino acids: CASSQDSGGAYEQFF. The CDR3 nucleotides are TGTGCCAGCAGCCAAGATAGCGGGGGGGCATATGAGCAGTTCTTC.

The chain joins TRBV28 to TRBJ1-5; possible D gene TRBD1, 6 bases. V lost 7 bases, J lost 1 base, and 17 bases lay in between. Germline V gene data show CDR1 as MDHEN and CDR2 as SYDVKM. This CDR3 is built from 16 residues. The CDR3 sequence is CASTLRGAGSNQPQHF. Here the CDR3 DNA reads TGTGCCAGCACCCTGCGGGGGGCAGGAAGCAATCAGCCCCAGCATTTT.

The V and J genes are TRBV18 and TRBJ1-2; TRBD1 matches 9 bases. This CDR3 contains 18 residues. Unmatched junction bases numbered 19, after V lost 4 bases and J lost 7 bases. Per germline, CDR1 KGHSH and CDR2 LQKENI. CDR3 in DNA: TGTGCCAGCTCACTCGAAGCGGGACAGGGATTTGGGTACGGTGGCTACACCTTC. It translates to CASSLEAGQGFGYGGYTF.

V gene TRBV24-1 combines with J gene TRBJ2-2; D gene unclear. Germline V lookup: CDR1 KGHDR, CDR2 SFDVKD. The CDR3 spans 15 residues. Trimming removed 3 bases at V and 1 base at J, with 8 bases between. The CDR3 DNA reads as TGTGCCACCAGTGATCGAGCCCTGAACACCGGGGAGCTGTTTTTT. Protein: CATSDRALNTGELFF.

The gene calls are TRBV6-1 and TRBJ1-6; D gene uncertain. Trimming pared 0 bases from V and 7 bases from J, leaving 13 bases between. Germline V gene data show CDR1 as MNHNS and CDR2 as SASEGT. The CDR3 is 16 residues long. In nucleotides, the CDR3 is TGTGCCAGCAGTGAAGCCGGCAGCCAGCGAAATTCACCCCTCCACTTT. Amino acids: CASSEAGSQRNSPLHF.

This clone appeared a few times. CDR3 sequence reads: CASSTRGGDTEAFF. The CDR3 nucleotides read TGTGCCAGCAGCACCCGGGGGGGGGACACTGAAGCTTTCTTT. This rearrangement joins TRBV3-1 (or the pseudogene TRBV3-2) to TRBJ1-1; TRBD1 is a possible D gene (5 bases). This CDR3 is 14 amino acids long. Germline V gene lookup returns CDR1 LGHDT and CDR2 YNNKEL (reference sequence). The V and J ends lost 5 bases and 3 bases respectively, with 13 bases between them.

The chain joins TRBV2 to TRBJ2-7; D ambiguous. V lost 1 base to trimming and J lost 7 bases, with 5 bases between them. Germline assignment: CDR1 SNHLY and CDR2 FYNNEI. The CDR3 is 11 amino acids. The CDR3 loop is CASSEEQEQYF. As DNA, the CDR3 is TGTGCCAGCAGTGAAGAACAGGAGCAGTACTTC.

The genes are TRBV19 and TRBJ2-2, with a tentative D call TRBD2 (6 bases). Germline V gene lookup returns CDR1 LNHDA and CDR2 SQIVND (reference sequence). This CDR3 contains 13 residues. Trimming shortened V by 0 bases and J by 7 bases, and 6 bases separated the two germline ends. CDR3 DNA sequence: TGTGCCAGTAGTATAGAGGGGGGCGGGGAGCTGTTTTTT. Its protein product is CASSIEGGGELFF.

The chain couples TRBV10-3 to TRBJ2-1; the D gene is possibly TRBD1 (6 bases). This CDR3 is built from 13 residues. Germline CDR1 ENHRY, CDR2 SYGVKD. The V end lost 9 bases, the J end lost 5 bases, and 14 bases lay between the germline ends. The chain's CDR3 is CAIQAGQNNEQFF. The CDR3 DNA follows: TGTGCCATACAAGCCGGACAGAACAATGAGCAGTTCTTC.

The chain's CDR3 is CASSTSFPGEQYF. The DNA of the CDR3 is TGTGCCAGTTCAACCTCGTTCCCCGGGGAGCAGTACTTC. The V and J genes are TRBV19 and TRBJ2-7; D call uncertain. The CDR3 spans 13 residues. V lost 8 bases, J lost 7 bases, and 18 bases lay in between. Germline loops: CDR1 LNHDA, CDR2 SQIVND (reference sequence).

This clone was observed a single time. The J gene is TRBJ2-7, the V gene TRBV6-5, with 8 bases fitting TRBD1. In germline, CDR1 is MNHEY, CDR2 SVGAGI. The CDR3 totals 15 residues. J lost 0 bases, V lost 6 bases, and 7 bases had no gene match. The CDR3 DNA reads TGTGCCAGCAGGCTCCTGACAGGGGTCTCCTACGAGCAGTACTTC. Translating gives CASRLLTGVSYEQYF.

V gene TRBV27 combines with J gene TRBJ1-1; a possible D gene is TRBD1 (5 bases). V lost 2 bases and J lost 3, with 7 bases in between. The length of the CDR3 is 13 residues. Germline loops: CDR1 MNHEY, CDR2 SMNVEV (reference sequence). The CDR3 here is CASSLRQYTEAFF. In DNA form, the CDR3 reads TGTGCCAGCAGTTTAAGACAGTACACTGAAGCTTTCTTT.